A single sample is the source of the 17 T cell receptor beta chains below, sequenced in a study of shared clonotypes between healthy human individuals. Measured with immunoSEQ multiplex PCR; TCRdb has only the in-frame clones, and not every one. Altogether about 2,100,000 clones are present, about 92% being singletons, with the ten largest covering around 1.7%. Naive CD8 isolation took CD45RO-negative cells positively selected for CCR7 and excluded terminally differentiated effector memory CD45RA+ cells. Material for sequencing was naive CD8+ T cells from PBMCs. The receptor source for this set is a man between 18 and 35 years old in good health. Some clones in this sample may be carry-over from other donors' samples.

The CDR3 spells CASSLEASGSRRGNEQFF. Here the CDR3 DNA reads TGTGCCAGCAGCTTAGAGGCTAGCGGGAGTCGTCGGGGTAATGAGCAGTTCTTC. The chain uses TRBV7-8 and TRBJ2-1; 10 bases match TRBD2. Per germline, CDR1 SGHVS and CDR2 FQNEAQ. The CDR3 has 18 residues. V lost 1 base to trimming and J lost 7 bases; unmatched junction nucleotides: 13.

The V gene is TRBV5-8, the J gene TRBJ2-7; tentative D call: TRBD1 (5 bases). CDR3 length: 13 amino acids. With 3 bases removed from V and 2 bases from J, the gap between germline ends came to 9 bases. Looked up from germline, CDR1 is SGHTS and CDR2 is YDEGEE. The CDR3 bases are TGTGCCAGCAGCTACCGACAGACCTACGAGCAGTACTTC. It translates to CASSYRQTYEQYF.

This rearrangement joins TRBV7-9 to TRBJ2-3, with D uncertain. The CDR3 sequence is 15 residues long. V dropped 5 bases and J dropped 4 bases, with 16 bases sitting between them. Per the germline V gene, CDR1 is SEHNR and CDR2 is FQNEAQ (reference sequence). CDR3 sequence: CASSPTPKAPDTQYF. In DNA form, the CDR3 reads TGTGCCAGCAGCCCGACTCCAAAGGCGCCAGATACGCAGTATTTT. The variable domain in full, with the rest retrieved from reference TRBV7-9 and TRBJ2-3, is DTGVSQNPRHKITKRGQNVTFRCDPISEHNRLYWYRQTLGQGPEFLTYFQNEAQLEKSRLLSDRFSAERPKGSFSTLEIQRTEQGDSAMYLCASSPTPKAPDTQYFGPGTRLTVL.

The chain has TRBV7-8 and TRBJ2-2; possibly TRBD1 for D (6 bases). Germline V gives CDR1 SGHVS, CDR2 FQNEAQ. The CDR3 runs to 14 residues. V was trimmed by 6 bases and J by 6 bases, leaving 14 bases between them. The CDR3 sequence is CASRPTGIPGELFF. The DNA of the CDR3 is TGTGCCAGCAGACCGACAGGAATACCCGGGGAGCTGTTTTTT.

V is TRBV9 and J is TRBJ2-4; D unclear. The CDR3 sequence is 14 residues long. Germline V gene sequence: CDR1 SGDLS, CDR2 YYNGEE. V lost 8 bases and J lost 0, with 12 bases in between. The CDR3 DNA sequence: TGTGCCAGTCTCCAATTACTAGCCAAAAACATTCAGTACTTC. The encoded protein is CASLQLLAKNIQYF.

Here the CDR3 reads CPNTRGEDSNQPQHF. CDR3 nucleotides: TGTCCTAACACCCGGGGGGAGGATAGCAATCAGCCCCAGCATTTT. J is TRBJ1-5 and V is TRBV27; a possible D gene is TRBD1 (5 bases). This CDR3 is built from 15 residues. CDR1 is MNHEY, CDR2 SMNVEV, per germline (reference sequence).

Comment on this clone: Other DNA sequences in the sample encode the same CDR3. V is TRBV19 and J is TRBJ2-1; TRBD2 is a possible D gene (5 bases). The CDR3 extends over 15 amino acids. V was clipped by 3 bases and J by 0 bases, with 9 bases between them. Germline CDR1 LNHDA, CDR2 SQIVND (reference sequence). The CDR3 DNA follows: TGTGCCAGTAGTATTACGGGAAGCTCCTACAATGAGCAGTTCTTC. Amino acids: CASSITGSSYNEQFF.

CDR3 in amino acids: CATGQGEVYEQYF. CDR3 DNA sequence: TGCGCCACCGGACAGGGGGAAGTCTACGAGCAGTACTTC. The chain uses TRBV10-2 and TRBJ2-7; 10 bases map to TRBD1. The junction had 6 bases not matched to a gene; V was cut back by 10 bases and J by 3 bases. The CDR3 runs to 13 residues. Germline loops: CDR1 WSHSY, CDR2 SAAADI.

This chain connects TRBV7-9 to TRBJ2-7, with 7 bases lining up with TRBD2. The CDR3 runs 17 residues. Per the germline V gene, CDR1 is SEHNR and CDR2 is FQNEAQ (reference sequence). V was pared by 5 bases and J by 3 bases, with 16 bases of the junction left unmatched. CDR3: CASSPRLAGTIGYEQYF. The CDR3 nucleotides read TGTGCCAGCAGCCCCCGATTAGCGGGTACCATCGGCTACGAGCAGTACTTC.

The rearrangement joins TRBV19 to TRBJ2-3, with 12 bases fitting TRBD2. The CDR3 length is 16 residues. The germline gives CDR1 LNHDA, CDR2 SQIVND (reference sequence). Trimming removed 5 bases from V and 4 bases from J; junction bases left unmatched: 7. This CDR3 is CASSPTSGSFADTQYF. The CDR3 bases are TGTGCCAGTAGTCCGACTAGCGGGAGTTTTGCAGATACGCAGTATTTT.

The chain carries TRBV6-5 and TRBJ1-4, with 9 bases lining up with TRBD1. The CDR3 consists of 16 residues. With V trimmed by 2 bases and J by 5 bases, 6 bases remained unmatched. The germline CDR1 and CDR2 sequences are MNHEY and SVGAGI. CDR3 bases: TGTGCCAGCAGTTACCTCGCTGGGACAGGGAATGAAAAACTGTTTTTT. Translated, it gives CASSYLAGTGNEKLFF.

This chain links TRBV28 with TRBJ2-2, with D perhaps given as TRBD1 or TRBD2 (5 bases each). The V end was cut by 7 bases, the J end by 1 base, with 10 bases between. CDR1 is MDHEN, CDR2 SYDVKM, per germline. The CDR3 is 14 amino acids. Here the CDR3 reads CASKGTVNTGELFF. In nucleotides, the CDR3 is TGTGCCAGCAAGGGGACCGTGAACACCGGGGAGCTGTTTTTT. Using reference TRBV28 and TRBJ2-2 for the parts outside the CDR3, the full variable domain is DVKVTQSSRYLVKRTGEKVFLECVQDMDHENMFWYRQDPGLGLRLIYFSYDVKMKEKGDIPEGYSVSREKKERFSLILESASTNQTSMYLCASKGTVNTGELFFGEGSRLTVL.

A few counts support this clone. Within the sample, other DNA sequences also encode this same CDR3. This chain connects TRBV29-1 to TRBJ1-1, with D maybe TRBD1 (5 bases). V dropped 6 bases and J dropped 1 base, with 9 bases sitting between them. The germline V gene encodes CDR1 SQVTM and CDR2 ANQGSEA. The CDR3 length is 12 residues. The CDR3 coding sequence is TGCAGCGTACCAAGGGGGAACACTGAAGCTTTCTTT. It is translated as CSVPRGNTEAFF.

CDR3 amino acids: CASSPGRFNTEAFF. For the CDR3, the DNA is TGTGCCAGCAGCCCGGGACGGTTCAACACTGAAGCTTTCTTT. V usage is TRBV4-2 and J usage is TRBJ1-1, with a possible D match to TRBD1 (5 bases). V was trimmed by 4 bases and J by 2 bases, leaving 11 bases between them. Per the germline V gene, CDR1 is LGHNA and CDR2 is YNFKEQ. This CDR3 contains 14 residues.

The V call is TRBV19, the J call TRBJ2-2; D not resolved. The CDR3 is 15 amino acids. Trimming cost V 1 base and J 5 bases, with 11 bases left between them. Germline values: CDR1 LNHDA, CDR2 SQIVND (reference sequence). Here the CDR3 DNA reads TGTGCCAGTAGTATAGCGGCCCGTTCTACCGGGGAGCTGTTTTTT. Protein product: CASSIAARSTGELFF.

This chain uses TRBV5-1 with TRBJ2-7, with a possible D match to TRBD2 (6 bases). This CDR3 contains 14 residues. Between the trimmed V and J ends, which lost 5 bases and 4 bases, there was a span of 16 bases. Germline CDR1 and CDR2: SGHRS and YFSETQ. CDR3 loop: CASSVSGPPYEQYF. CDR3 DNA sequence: TGCGCCAGCAGTGTCAGCGGGCCGCCTTACGAGCAGTACTTC.

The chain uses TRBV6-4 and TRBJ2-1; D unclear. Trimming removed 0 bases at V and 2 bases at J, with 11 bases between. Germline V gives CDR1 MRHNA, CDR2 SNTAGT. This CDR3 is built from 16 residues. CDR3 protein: CASSDSQRRPYNEQFF. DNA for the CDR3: TGTGCCAGCAGTGACTCGCAGCGACGGCCCTACAATGAGCAGTTCTTC.